This entry lists 18 T cell receptor beta chains sequenced from one sample in a study of blood T cell repertoires in COVID-19. The data were produced by immunoSEQ multiplex PCR, yet TCRdb's version contains in-frame clones alone and is incomplete. The data hold about 300,000 clones, with 85% to 90% observed a single time. Material: peripheral blood. Receptors originate from a woman aged 25-40 years with COVID-19, enrolled during active disease.

The chain has TRBV5-5 and TRBJ1-4; 7 bases align to TRBD1. The junction had 9 bases not matched to a gene; V was cut back by 4 bases and J by 6 bases. The CDR3 contains 15 residues. Per the germline V gene, CDR1 is SGHKS and CDR2 is YYEKEE (reference sequence). CDR3 DNA: TGTGCCAGCAGCCCCCCGACAGGGATGGATGAAAAACTGTTTTTT. It specifies CASSPPTGMDEKLFF.

J is TRBJ2-2 and V is TRBV30; D is uncertain. The CDR3 runs to 14 residues. Trimming cost V 8 bases and J 0 bases, with 13 bases left between them. Germline V lookup: CDR1 GTSNPN, CDR2 SVGIG (reference sequence). The CDR3 DNA reads TGTGCCGGCTTCCGGGTCTCGAACACCGGGGAGCTGTTTTTT. Protein: CAGFRVSNTGELFF.

J is TRBJ1-1 and V is TRBV11-1, with D unclear. Trimming took 2 bases from V and 3 from J, leaving 7 bases between them. CDR1 is SGHAT and CDR2 is FQDESV in the germline V gene (reference sequence). This CDR3 has 13 residues. The CDR3 region is CASSLLRDTEAFF. The DNA for the CDR3 is TGTGCCAGCAGCTTATTGAGGGACACTGAAGCTTTCTTT.

V and J are TRBV27 and TRBJ2-1; D may be TRBD2 (6 bases). Germline CDR1 and CDR2: MNHEY and SMNVEV (reference sequence). The CDR3 is 14 amino acids. V lost 0 bases and J 7 bases, leaving 10 bases between the germline ends. CDR3 bases: TGTGCCAGCAGTTTATCTTCAGGGAGGAATGAGCAGTTCTTC. Translating it yields CASSLSSGRNEQFF.

The chain joins TRBV2 to TRBJ2-1; no reliable D call. This CDR3 region has 14 residues. CDR1 is SNHLY, CDR2 FYNNEI, per germline. V was pared by 3 bases and J by 5 bases, with 11 bases between. CDR3 DNA: TGTGCCAGCAGTGATAGGTTAGAGGACAATGAGCAGTTCTTC. This encodes CASSDRLEDNEQFF.

The chain uses TRBV19 and TRBJ1-5; 7 nucleotides line up with TRBD1. CDR1 is LNHDA and CDR2 is SQIVND in the germline V gene (reference sequence). The V gene end was trimmed by 3 bases and the J gene end by 10 bases; junction bases not matched to a gene: 9. This CDR3 has 14 amino acids. CDR3 residues: CASSIGTEINPQHF. The CDR3 bases are TGTGCCAGTAGTATTGGGACAGAGATCAATCCCCAGCATTTT.

V usage is TRBV30 and J usage is TRBJ2-7; D ambiguous. Germline loops: CDR1 GTSNPN, CDR2 SVGIG (reference sequence). This CDR3 has 12 amino acids. V lost 0 bases and J 4 bases, leaving 7 bases between the germline ends. The CDR3 loop reads CAWSVGLYEQYF. CDR3 nucleotides: TGTGCCTGGAGTGTGGGCCTATACGAGCAGTACTTC.

This chain connects TRBV7-9 to TRBJ2-3; D remains unclear. V shed 2 bases and J shed 4 bases, with 13 bases lying between them. The germline gives CDR1 SEHNR, CDR2 FQNEAQ (reference sequence). CDR3 length equals 15 residues. The CDR3 nucleotides are TGTGCCAGCAGCTTATCCTCCGACATGTCAGATACGCAGTATTTT. This translates into CASSLSSDMSDTQYF.

This clone was detected a few times. The chain combines TRBV28 with TRBJ1-2, with 8 bases fitting TRBD1. This CDR3 has 16 residues. J gave up 2 bases and V 2 bases, and 7 bases lay outside the gene matches. The germline gives CDR1 MDHEN, CDR2 SYDVKM. The CDR3: CASSLDEGTGNYGYTF. The CDR3 coding sequence is TGTGCCAGCAGTTTAGATGAGGGGACAGGCAACTATGGCTACACCTTC.

This chain joins TRBV7-2 and TRBJ2-7; 8 nucleotides match TRBD1. The trim removed 3 bases at V and 3 bases at J, leaving 7 bases unmatched. The CDR3 contains 15 residues. CDR1 and CDR2 (germline): SGHTA, FQGNSA. The CDR3 nucleotides are TGTGCCAGCAGCTTGTCGTCAGGGGGCAGCTACGAGCAGTACTTC. Its translation is CASSLSSGGSYEQYF.

This clone was seen a few times. The chain combines TRBV19 with TRBJ1-2, with D perhaps TRBD1 (6 bases). V was trimmed by 6 bases and J by 8 bases, leaving 16 bases between them. CDR3 length equals 13 residues. Germline CDR1 and CDR2: LNHDA and SQIVND (reference sequence). The CDR3: CASRAWDKRGYTF. As DNA, the CDR3 is TGTGCCAGTAGGGCGTGGGACAAACGAGGCTACACCTTC.

The gene calls are TRBV7-2 and TRBJ1-1; possibly TRBD1 for D (6 bases). V lost 4 bases, J lost 9 bases, and 15 bases lay in between. Germline V CDR1 and CDR2: SGHTA, FQGNSA. The CDR3 is 13 residues long. The CDR3 DNA reads as TGTGCCAGCAGCTCCGGACAGCTAACAAAAGCTTTCTTT. Amino acids: CASSSGQLTKAFF.

The genes are TRBV6-1 and TRBJ1-6; 7 nucleotides agree with TRBD1. Germline loops: CDR1 MNHNS, CDR2 SASEGT. Germline trimming cut 1 base from V and 5 bases from J; bases unmatched to any gene: 2. This CDR3 is 15 amino acids long. The chain's CDR3 is CASSEDRGHNSPLHF. CDR3 nucleotides: TGTGCCAGCAGTGAAGACAGGGGCCATAATTCACCCCTCCACTTT.

The chain has TRBV28 and TRBJ2-1; D is uncertain. The CDR3 has 12 amino acids. CDR1 and CDR2 from the germline V gene are MDHEN and SYDVKM. V was shortened by 1 base and J by 4 bases, with 2 bases between the two germline ends. In nucleotides, the CDR3 is TGTGCCAGCAGTTTATTATACAATGAGCAGTTCTTC. It encodes CASSLLYNEQFF.

The chain combines TRBV6-5 with TRBJ2-2, with 9 bases that match TRBD2. This CDR3 is 16 amino acids long. The germline CDR1 and CDR2 sequences are MNHEY and SVGAGI. V was clipped by 3 bases and J by 8 bases; unmatched bases: 10. CDR3 sequence: CASSYSSGGHRGELFF. CDR3 in DNA: TGTGCCAGCAGTTATAGTAGCGGGGGCCACCGTGGGGAGCTGTTTTTT.

The chain combines TRBV9 with TRBJ1-1; TRBD1 aligns across 8 bases. V dropped 4 bases and J dropped 4; count of bases not matched to a gene: 6. The CDR3 has 14 residues. Germline assignment: CDR1 SGDLS and CDR2 YYNGEE. Here the CDR3 reads CASSSGGLGTEAFF. The CDR3 nucleotides read TGTGCCAGCAGCTCAGGGGGCTTGGGCACTGAAGCTTTCTTT.

This sequence joins TRBV5-1 and TRBJ2-2; maybe TRBD2 (7 bases). CDR3 length equals 15 residues. V was cut by 4 bases and J by 1 base, with 11 bases left in between. Germline CDR1 reads SGHRS; CDR2 reads YFSETQ. CDR3: CASSRGAENTGELFF. CDR3 nucleotides: TGCGCCAGCAGCCGGGGGGCGGAGAACACCGGGGAGCTGTTTTTT.

V gene TRBV14 combines with J gene TRBJ1-1; 7 bases line up with TRBD1. CDR3 length equals 11 residues. The V gene end was trimmed by 6 bases and the J gene end by 12 bases; junction bases not matched to a gene: 7. CDR1 SGHDN and CDR2 FVKESK come from the germline V gene. CDR3 DNA sequence: TGTGCCAGCAGTCTTGGGGACAGTCCTTTCTTT. Translated: CASSLGDSPFF. The whole variable domain, filled in from reference TRBV14 and TRBJ1-1, reads EAGVTQFPSHSVIEKGQTVTLRCDPISGHDNLYWYRRVMGKEIKFLLHFVKESKQDESGMPNNRFLAERTGGTYSTLKVQPAELEDSGVYFCASSLGDSPFFGQGTRLTVV.